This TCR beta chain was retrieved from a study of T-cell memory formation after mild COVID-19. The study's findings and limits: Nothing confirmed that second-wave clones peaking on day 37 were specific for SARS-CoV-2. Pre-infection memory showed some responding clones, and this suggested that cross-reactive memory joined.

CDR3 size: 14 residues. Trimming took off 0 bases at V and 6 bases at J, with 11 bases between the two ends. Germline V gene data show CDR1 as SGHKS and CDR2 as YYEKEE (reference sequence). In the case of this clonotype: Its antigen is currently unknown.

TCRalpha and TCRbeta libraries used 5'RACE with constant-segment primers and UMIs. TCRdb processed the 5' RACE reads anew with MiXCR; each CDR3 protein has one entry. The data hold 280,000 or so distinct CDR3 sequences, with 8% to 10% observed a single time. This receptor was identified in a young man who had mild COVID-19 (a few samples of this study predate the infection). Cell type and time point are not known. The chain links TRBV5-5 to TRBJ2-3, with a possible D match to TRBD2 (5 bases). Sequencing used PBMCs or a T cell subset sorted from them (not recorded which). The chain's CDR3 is CASSLGAGGDTQYF. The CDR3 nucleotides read TGTGCCAGCAGCTTGGGGGCGGGCGGGGATACGCAGTATTTT.